This T cell receptor (beta chain) was captured in a study of cytomegalovirus exposure and HLA in healthy donors. The germline V and J ends were trimmed by 3 bases and 8 bases, with 4 bases remaining between them. The germline V gene encodes CDR1 SEHNR and CDR2 FQNEAQ (reference sequence). The CDR3 is 11 amino acids. In the PCR, 60 Vbeta and 13 Jbeta primers were used. Sequencing used immunoSEQ multiplex PCR; TCRdb keeps in-frame clones, though not all of them. The sample contains about 120,000 clones, around 75% of which appear only once. Sample: PBMCs. The V and J genes are TRBV7-9 and TRBJ1-4, with D unclear. The receptor was isolated from a woman aged 45 to 65 in good health and CMV-seropositive. This chain's CDR3 is CASSFQEKLFF. The DNA of the CDR3 is TGTGCCAGCAGCTTCCAGGAAAAACTGTTTTTT.